Below are 27 T cell receptor beta chains sequenced from a single sample in a study of CD8 T cells in ankylosing spondylitis (dated by TCRdb to 2017 to 2019). The library was built by means of 5' RACE. TCRdb records Illumina HiSeq 2500 as the sequencer. The raw public reads went through TCRdb reprocessing: fastp at Q25, MiXCR clone calling, in-frame beta chains kept. A single entry per CDR3 protein holds the most common genes and DNA from its merged rows. For this sample the table gives roughly 35,000 distinct CDR3 sequences, of which roughly 11% were detected only once. The ten largest clonotypes hold around 20% of the sample. Specimen: synovial fluid, either unsorted or a sorted T cell fraction (not recorded which). The receptors stem from a male donor with ankylosing spondylitis.

The chain uses TRBV14 and TRBJ1-2, with D tentatively TRBD1 (6 bases). CDR1 SGHDN and CDR2 FVKESK come from the germline V gene. Trimming cost V 3 bases and J 8 bases, with 16 bases left between them. The CDR3 has 14 amino acids. Here the CDR3 DNA reads TGTGCCAGCAGCCAGCCGGGACACCATTACGGCTACACCTTC. This gives the protein CASSQPGHHYGYTF.

This clonotype has ten or more counts. V and J are TRBV7-2 and TRBJ2-1, with a possible D match to TRBD2 (6 bases). Germline V lookup: CDR1 SGHTA, CDR2 FQGNSA. CDR3 length: 15 amino acids. Trimming shortened V by 6 bases and J by 2 bases, and 14 bases separated the two germline ends. The CDR3 DNA follows: TGTGCCAGCAGACCGCTAGCGCAGACCTACAATGAGCAGTTCTTC. It encodes CASRPLAQTYNEQFF.

This clonotype was seen repeatedly, ten times or more. This chain's CDR3 is CASSTGTQGPTDTQYF. CDR3 sequence (DNA): TGCGCCAGCAGCACGGGGACTCAAGGGCCCACAGATACGCAGTATTTT. The chain combines TRBV5-1 with TRBJ2-3; a possible D gene is TRBD2 (6 bases). This CDR3 spans 16 amino acids. The V and J ends lost 4 bases and 2 bases respectively, with 17 bases between them. Germline V lookup: CDR1 SGHRS, CDR2 YFSETQ. The whole variable domain, filled in from reference TRBV5-1 and TRBJ2-3, reads KAGVTQTPRYLIKTRGQQVTLSCSPISGHRSVSWYQQTPGQGLQFLFEYFSETQRNKGNFPGRFSGRQFSNSRSEMNVSTLELGDSALYLCASSTGTQGPTDTQYFGPGTRLTVL.

This clonotype has a count of ten or more. J is TRBJ2-1 and V is TRBV20-1; 9 nucleotides agree with TRBD2. The CDR3 totals 16 residues. J was trimmed by 1 base and V by 6 bases; bases with no gene match: 10. Germline V gives CDR1 DFQATT, CDR2 SNEGSKA (reference sequence). The chain's CDR3 is CSAAYVTSGSYNEQFF. The CDR3, as DNA: TGCAGTGCCGCCTACGTCACTAGCGGGTCCTACAATGAGCAGTTCTTC.

This chain uses TRBV27 with TRBJ2-7; 9 bases agree with TRBD1. The length of the CDR3 is 17 residues. Unmatched junction bases numbered 9, after V lost 1 base and J lost 2 bases. CDR1 MNHEY and CDR2 SMNVEV come from the germline V gene (reference sequence). CDR3 sequence reads: CASSLFPGQGLTYEQYF. CDR3 bases: TGTGCCAGCAGTTTATTCCCTGGACAGGGGTTAACCTACGAGCAGTACTTC.

This clonotype was found many times. The chain links TRBV11-1 to TRBJ2-1, with TRBD2 identical over 10 bases. Trimming at V came to 6 bases and at J to 5 bases, leaving 16 bases not matched to a gene. Germline V CDR1 and CDR2: SGHAT, FQDESV (reference sequence). CDR3 length equals 18 residues. CDR3 sequence reads: CASRITQGRTSGNNEQFF. The CDR3 nucleotides read TGTGCCAGCAGGATCACCCAGGGCCGGACTAGCGGTAACAATGAGCAGTTCTTC. Combining the CDR3 with reference TRBV11-1 and TRBJ2-1 gives the whole variable domain EAEVAQSPRYKITEKSQAVAFWCDPISGHATLYWYRQILGQGPELLVQFQDESVVDDSQLPKDRFSAERLKGVDSTLKIQPAELGDSAMYLCASRITQGRTSGNNEQFFGPGTRLTVL.

The rearrangement links TRBV7-6 to TRBJ2-1; D unresolved. This CDR3 is 15 amino acids long. In germline, CDR1 is SGHVS, CDR2 FNYEAQ. The V and J ends lost 3 bases and 5 bases respectively, with 14 bases between them. DNA of the CDR3: TGTGCCAGCAGCTTCTTCCCAGAAAGCAACAATGAGCAGTTCTTC. It translates to CASSFFPESNNEQFF.

This clonotype occurred a few times. V and J are TRBV29-1 and TRBJ2-3, with 9 bases aligning to TRBD1. The CDR3 is 15 residues long. The junction had 10 bases not matched to a gene; V was cut back by 8 bases and J by 1 base. The germline V gene encodes CDR1 SQVTM and CDR2 ANQGSEA. The DNA of the CDR3 is TGCAGCCTTCAGCAACAGGGGGCCCGCACAGATACGCAGTATTTT. Encoded protein: CSLQQQGARTDTQYF.

This sequence joins TRBV5-4 and TRBJ2-7; D possibly matches TRBD1 or TRBD2 (6 bases each). Germline loops: CDR1 SGHNT, CDR2 YYREEE (reference sequence). V lost 1 base and J lost 3, with 14 bases in between. The CDR3 extends over 15 amino acids. In DNA form, the CDR3 reads TGTGCCAGCAGCTTGACAGGGAGGAGGGGCTACGAGCAGTACTTC. Residues: CASSLTGRRGYEQYF.

This clonotype is classed as medium-sized. The CDR3 sequence: CSAARESSYEQYF. The CDR3 bases are TGCAGCGCTGCAAGGGAGAGCTCCTACGAGCAGTACTTC. J is TRBJ2-7 and V is TRBV29-1; D is possibly TRBD2 (5 bases). From germline, CDR1 is SQVTM and CDR2 ANQGSEA. V dropped 7 bases and J dropped 0 bases, with 13 bases sitting between them. This CDR3 spans 13 amino acids.

The rearrangement uses TRBV4-1 and TRBJ2-7, with D maybe TRBD1 (6 bases). Trimming shortened V by 6 bases and J by 7 bases, and 7 bases separated the two germline ends. The CDR3 covers 10 residues. CDR1 is MGHRA, CDR2 YSYEKL, per germline. This CDR3 reads CASRGAEQYF. In nucleotides, the CDR3 is TGCGCCAGCAGGGGGGCTGAGCAGTACTTC.

The chain combines TRBV12-3 or TRBV12-4 with TRBJ2-1; the match to TRBD2 covers 10 bases. V lost 6 bases, J lost 12 bases, and 14 bases stayed unmatched. CDR3 length equals 15 residues. The CDR3 DNA sequence: TGTGCCAGCAGCCCCGGACTAGCGGACTACAAGGGGCAGTTCTTC. This codes for CASSPGLADYKGQFF.

This clonotype came up many times. The chain uses TRBV10-3 and TRBJ2-3; maybe TRBD1 (6 bases). V lost 2 bases to trimming and J lost 2 bases, with 11 bases between them. CDR3 size: 15 residues. CDR1 and CDR2 (germline): ENHRY, SYGVKD. The CDR3 protein is CAISESTGPTDTQYF. CDR3 in DNA: TGTGCCATCAGTGAGAGCACAGGGCCCACAGATACGCAGTATTTT.

This clonotype has more than one count but fewer than ten. J is TRBJ2-7 and V is TRBV7-9, with D perhaps matching TRBD1 or TRBD2 (5 bases each). The germline V and J ends were trimmed by 5 bases and 5 bases, with 16 bases remaining between them. The CDR3 loop spans 14 amino acids. Germline CDR1 is SEHNR and CDR2 is FQNEAQ (reference sequence). The CDR3 is CASSPGTGPHEQYF. The CDR3 DNA is TGTGCCAGCAGCCCCGGGACGGGCCCCCACGAGCAGTACTTC.

This clonotype was recorded many times. V gene TRBV20-1 combines with J gene TRBJ2-1; 7 bases align to TRBD2. J gave up 1 base and V 6 bases, and 12 bases lay outside the gene matches. CDR1 and CDR2 (germline): DFQATT, SNEGSKA (reference sequence). This CDR3 is built from 16 residues. Here the CDR3 DNA reads TGCAGTGCGCCTGGTGGCGGGAGTTTTTCCTACAATGAGCAGTTCTTC. This encodes CSAPGGGSFSYNEQFF.

The table lists this clonotype with many counts. The rearrangement uses TRBV29-1 and TRBJ2-1, with 7 nucleotides matching TRBD2. This CDR3 region has 14 residues. After removal of 8 bases from V and 9 bases from J, the junction contained 16 bases not matched to a gene. Germline CDR1 SQVTM, CDR2 ANQGSEA. The CDR3 spells CSFSAGVPRGEQFF. CDR3 DNA: TGCAGCTTCTCTGCGGGAGTACCCCGGGGTGAGCAGTTCTTC.

The chain is built from TRBV29-1 and TRBJ2-7; D may match TRBD1 or TRBD2 (5 bases each). From germline, CDR1 is SQVTM and CDR2 ANQGSEA. Trimming took off 5 bases at V and 0 bases at J, with 14 bases between the two ends. The CDR3 consists of 14 residues. CDR3 in DNA: TGCAGCGTTCGAGGGACGTTAGACTCCTACGAGCAGTACTTC. Protein product: CSVRGTLDSYEQYF.

The chain uses TRBV7-9 and TRBJ1-6; D gene unclear. The CDR3 contains 13 residues. V lost 2 bases, J lost 5 bases, and 4 bases lay in between. Germline V gene lookup returns CDR1 SEHNR and CDR2 FQNEAQ (reference sequence). CDR3 in amino acids: CASSLYDNSPLHF. The CDR3 nucleotides are TGTGCCAGCAGCTTATATGATAATTCACCCCTCCACTTT.

This clonotype was counted a few times. An end of the junction does not agree with germline; a read error may underlie this. The chain combines TRBV7-7 with TRBJ2-5; TRBD2 might be the D (6 bases). The germline gives CDR1 SSHAT, CDR2 FNYEAQ (reference sequence). CDR3 size: 15 residues. CDR3 protein: CASSLARGPQETQYF. The CDR3 DNA is TGTGCTAGCAGCTTAGCGCGGGGTCCCCAAGAGACCCAGTACTTC.

This chain links TRBV12-3 or TRBV12-4 with TRBJ2-7; D assignment may be TRBD1 or TRBD2 (5 bases each). The CDR3 loop spans 16 amino acids. The germline V and J ends were trimmed by 2 bases and 2 bases, with 16 bases remaining between them. CDR3 sequence reads: CASSLTIRGRAYEQYF. CDR3 coding DNA: TGTGCCAGCAGTTTAACGATTCGGGGCAGAGCCTACGAGCAGTACTTC.

This clonotype has at least ten counts. The V call is TRBV7-8, the J call TRBJ2-3; 12 bases fit TRBD2. CDR3 length: 18 amino acids. The V gene end was trimmed by 0 bases and the J gene end by 4 bases; junction bases not matched to a gene: 8. Germline values: CDR1 SGHVS, CDR2 FQNEAQ. The DNA for the CDR3 is TGTGCCAGCAGCTTAGCCAACCGACTAGCGGGAGTGGCAGATACGCAGTATTTT. Translating it yields CASSLANRLAGVADTQYF.

This clonotype was seen a few times. This chain connects TRBV7-9 to TRBJ2-1; no definite D call. The CDR3 has 13 amino acids. Trimming stripped 8 bases from V and 4 bases from J, with 12 bases between. Germline CDR1 reads SEHNR; CDR2 reads FQNEAQ (reference sequence). In DNA form, the CDR3 reads TGTGCCAGCCGAAACGATCATTACAATGAGCAGTTCTTC. It is translated as CASRNDHYNEQFF.

This clonotype was detected only a few times. This chain joins TRBV2 and TRBJ2-7; D perhaps matches TRBD1 (6 bases). V gave up 10 bases and J gave up 3 bases, with 19 bases separating them. Germline CDR1 reads SNHLY; CDR2 reads FYNNEI. The CDR3 is 14 residues long. The CDR3 nucleotides are TGTGCCATCAGCTGGGGGCGGCAGAACTACGAGCAGTACTTC. Translation gives CAISWGRQNYEQYF.

This clonotype has at least ten counts. The chain links TRBV10-3 to TRBJ2-5; D remains ambiguous. The germline gives CDR1 ENHRY, CDR2 SYGVKD. CDR3 length: 13 residues. Between the trimmed V and J ends, which lost 4 bases and 1 base, there was a span of 7 bases. The CDR3 nucleotides are TGTGCCATCAGTGTCTCGGTCCAAGAGACCCAGTACTTC. Translated, it gives CAISVSVQETQYF.

This clonotype was seen more than once but under ten times. The V call is TRBV12-3 or TRBV12-4, the J call TRBJ1-1; 10 bases are shared with TRBD1. The CDR3 is 15 residues long. The J segment lost 3 bases and the V segment lost 5 bases, leaving 6 bases of the junction unmatched. CDR3 region: CASSTPGQGHTEAFF. The CDR3, as DNA: TGTGCCAGCAGTACCCCGGGACAGGGGCACACTGAAGCTTTCTTT.

This clonotype has just a few counts. The V and J genes are TRBV10-3 and TRBJ2-7, with 8 bases lining up with TRBD2. Losses at the gene ends were 10 bases for V and 3 bases for J; bases not matched to a gene: 5. The CDR3 has 12 residues. Germline CDR1 reads ENHRY; CDR2 reads SYGVKD. CDR3 protein: CATAGGNYEQYF. The CDR3, as DNA: TGTGCCACGGCGGGGGGAAACTACGAGCAGTACTTC.

J is TRBJ2-5 and V is TRBV7-8; D remains ambiguous. Germline values: CDR1 SGHVS, CDR2 FQNEAQ. The CDR3 extends over 12 amino acids. Trimming pared 5 bases from V and 1 base from J, leaving 5 bases between. The CDR3 sequence is CASSVIQETQYF. For the CDR3, the DNA is TGTGCCAGCAGCGTAATCCAAGAGACCCAGTACTTC. The variable domain in full, with the rest retrieved from reference TRBV7-8 and TRBJ2-5, is GAGVSQSPRYKVAKRGQDVALRCDPISGHVSLFWYQQALGQGPEFLTYFQNEAQLDKSGLPSDRFFAERPEGSVSTLKIQRTQQEDSAVYLCASSVIQETQYFGPGTRLLVL.